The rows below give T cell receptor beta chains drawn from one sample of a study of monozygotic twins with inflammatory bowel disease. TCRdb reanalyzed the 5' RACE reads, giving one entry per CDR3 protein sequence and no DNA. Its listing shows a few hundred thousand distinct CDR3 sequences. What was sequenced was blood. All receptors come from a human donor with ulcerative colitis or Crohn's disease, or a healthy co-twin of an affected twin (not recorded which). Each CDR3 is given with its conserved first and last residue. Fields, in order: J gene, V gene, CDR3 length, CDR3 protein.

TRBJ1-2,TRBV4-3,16,CASSQVGPRGSDGYTF
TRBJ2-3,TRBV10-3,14,CAISLGLATDTQYF
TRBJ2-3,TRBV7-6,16,CASSLNPGGLTDTQYF
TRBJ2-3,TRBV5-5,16,CASSLVREGASDTQYF
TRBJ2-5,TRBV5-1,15,CASKPRGTYQETQYF
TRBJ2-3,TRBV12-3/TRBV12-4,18,CASSHHEGGAYRTDTQYF
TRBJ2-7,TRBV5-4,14,CASSPPGFEDEQYF
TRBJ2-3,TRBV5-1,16,CASRREAGGQTDTQYF
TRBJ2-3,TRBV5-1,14,CASSRLGRTDTQYF
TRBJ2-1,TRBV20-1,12,CSALHRVGEQFF
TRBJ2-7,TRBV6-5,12,CASRSGQLTRYF
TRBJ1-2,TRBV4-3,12,CASRGSYHGYTF
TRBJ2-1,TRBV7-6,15,CASSLRDTGYNEQFF
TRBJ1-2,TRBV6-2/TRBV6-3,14,CASSYSTATYGYTF
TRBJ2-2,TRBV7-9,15,CASSYRTGNTGELFF
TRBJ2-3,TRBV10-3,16,CAISGGTGAITDTQYF
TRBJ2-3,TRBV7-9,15,CASSLGQPSTDTQYF
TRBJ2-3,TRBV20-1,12,CSARVGADTQYF
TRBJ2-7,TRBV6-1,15,CASSRPGATSYEQYF
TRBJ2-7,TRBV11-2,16,CASTSMSRQGAAEQYF
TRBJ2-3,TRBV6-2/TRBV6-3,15,CASSYVAGGADTQYF
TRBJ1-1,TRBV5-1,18,CASSLARPGGAGSTEAFF